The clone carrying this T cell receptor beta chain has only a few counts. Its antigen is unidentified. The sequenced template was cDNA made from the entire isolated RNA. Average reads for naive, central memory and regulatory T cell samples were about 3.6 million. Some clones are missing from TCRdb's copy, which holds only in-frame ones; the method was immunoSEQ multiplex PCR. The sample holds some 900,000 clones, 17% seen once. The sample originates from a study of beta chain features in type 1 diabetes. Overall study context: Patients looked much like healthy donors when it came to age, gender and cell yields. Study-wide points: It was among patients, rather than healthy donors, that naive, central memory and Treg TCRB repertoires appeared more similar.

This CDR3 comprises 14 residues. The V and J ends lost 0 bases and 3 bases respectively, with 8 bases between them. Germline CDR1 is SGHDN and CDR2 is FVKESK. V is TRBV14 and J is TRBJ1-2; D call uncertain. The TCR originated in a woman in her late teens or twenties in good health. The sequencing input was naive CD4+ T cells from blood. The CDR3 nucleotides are TGTGCCAGCAGCCAAGAAGGGATGTACTATGGCTACACCTTC. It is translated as CASSQEGMYYGYTF.